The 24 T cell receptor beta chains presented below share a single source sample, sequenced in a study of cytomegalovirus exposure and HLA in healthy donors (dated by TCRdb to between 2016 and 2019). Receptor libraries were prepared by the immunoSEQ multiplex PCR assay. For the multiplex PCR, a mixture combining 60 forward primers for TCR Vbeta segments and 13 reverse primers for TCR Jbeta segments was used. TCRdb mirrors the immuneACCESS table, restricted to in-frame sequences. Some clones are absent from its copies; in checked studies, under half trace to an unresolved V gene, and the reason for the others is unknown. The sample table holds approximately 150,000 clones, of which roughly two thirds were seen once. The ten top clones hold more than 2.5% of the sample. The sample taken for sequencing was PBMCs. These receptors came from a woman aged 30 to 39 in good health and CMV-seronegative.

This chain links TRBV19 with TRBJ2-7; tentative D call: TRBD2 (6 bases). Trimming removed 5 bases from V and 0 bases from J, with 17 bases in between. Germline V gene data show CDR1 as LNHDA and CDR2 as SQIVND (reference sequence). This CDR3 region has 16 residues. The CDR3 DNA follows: TGTGCCAGTAGTCCCCTAGGGGCGGGACCCTCCTACGAGCAGTACTTC. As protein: CASSPLGAGPSYEQYF. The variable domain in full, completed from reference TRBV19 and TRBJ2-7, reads DGGITQSPKYLFRKEGQNVTLSCEQNLNHDAMYWYRQDPGQGLRLIYYSQIVNDFQKGDIAEGYSVSREKKESFPLTVTSAQKNPTAFYLCASSPLGAGPSYEQYFGPGTRLTVT.

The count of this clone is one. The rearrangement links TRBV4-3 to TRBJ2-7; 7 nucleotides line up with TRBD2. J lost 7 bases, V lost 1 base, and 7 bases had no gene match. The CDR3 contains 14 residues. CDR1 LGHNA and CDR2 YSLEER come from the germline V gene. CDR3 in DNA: TGCGCCAGCAGCCAAGGGGAGGGGCTCGGGGAGCAGTACTTC. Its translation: CASSQGEGLGEQYF.

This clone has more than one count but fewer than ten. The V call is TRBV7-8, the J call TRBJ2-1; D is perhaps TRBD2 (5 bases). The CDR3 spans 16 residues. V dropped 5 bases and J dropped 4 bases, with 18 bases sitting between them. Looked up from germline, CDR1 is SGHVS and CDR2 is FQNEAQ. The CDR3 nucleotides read TGTGCCAGCAGCCAATCCGGTCGAGCGGAGTACAATGAGCAGTTCTTC. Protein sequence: CASSQSGRAEYNEQFF.

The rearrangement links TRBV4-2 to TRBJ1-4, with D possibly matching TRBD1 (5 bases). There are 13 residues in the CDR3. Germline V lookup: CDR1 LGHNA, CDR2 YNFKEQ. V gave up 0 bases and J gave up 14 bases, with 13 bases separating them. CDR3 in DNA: TGTGCCAGCAGCCAAGAATCAGGGCCCCATCTGTTTTTT. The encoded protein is CASSQESGPHLFF.

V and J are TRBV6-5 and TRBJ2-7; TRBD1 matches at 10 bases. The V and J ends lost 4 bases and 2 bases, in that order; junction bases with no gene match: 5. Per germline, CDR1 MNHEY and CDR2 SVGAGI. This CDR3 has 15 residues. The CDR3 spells CASSFGQGGTYEQYF. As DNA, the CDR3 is TGTGCCAGCAGTTTCGGACAGGGGGGCACCTACGAGCAGTACTTC.

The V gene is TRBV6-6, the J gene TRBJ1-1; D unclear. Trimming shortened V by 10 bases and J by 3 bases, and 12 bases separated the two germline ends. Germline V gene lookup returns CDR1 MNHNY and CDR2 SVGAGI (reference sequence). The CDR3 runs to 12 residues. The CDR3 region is CATEPLYTEAFF. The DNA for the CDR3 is TGTGCCACCGAGCCCTTATACACTGAAGCTTTCTTT.

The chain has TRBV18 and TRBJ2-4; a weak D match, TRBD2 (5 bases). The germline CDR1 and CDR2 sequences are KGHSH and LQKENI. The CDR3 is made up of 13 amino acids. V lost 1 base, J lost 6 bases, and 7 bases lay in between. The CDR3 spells CASSPQAGNIQYF. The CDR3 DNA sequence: TGTGCCAGCTCACCACAGGCGGGAAACATTCAGTACTTC.

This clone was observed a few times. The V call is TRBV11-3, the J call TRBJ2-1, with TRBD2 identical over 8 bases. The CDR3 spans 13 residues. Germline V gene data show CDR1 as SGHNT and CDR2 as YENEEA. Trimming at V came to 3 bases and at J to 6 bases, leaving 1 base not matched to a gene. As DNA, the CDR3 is TGTGCCAGCAGCTTTGGGACTAGCAATGAGCAGTTCTTC. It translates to CASSFGTSNEQFF. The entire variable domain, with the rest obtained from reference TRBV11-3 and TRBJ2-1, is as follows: EAGVVQSPRYKIIEKKQPVAFWCNPISGHNTLYWYLQNLGQGPELLIRYENEEAVDDSQLPKDRFSAERLKGVDSTLKIQPAELGDSAVYLCASSFGTSNEQFFGPGTRLTVL.

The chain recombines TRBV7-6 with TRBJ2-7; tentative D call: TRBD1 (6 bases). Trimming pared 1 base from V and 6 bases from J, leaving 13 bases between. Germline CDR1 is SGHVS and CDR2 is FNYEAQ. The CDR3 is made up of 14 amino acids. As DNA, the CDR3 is TGTGCCAGCAGCTTAGTTCAACAGGGTGGCGAGCAGTACTTC. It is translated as CASSLVQQGGEQYF.

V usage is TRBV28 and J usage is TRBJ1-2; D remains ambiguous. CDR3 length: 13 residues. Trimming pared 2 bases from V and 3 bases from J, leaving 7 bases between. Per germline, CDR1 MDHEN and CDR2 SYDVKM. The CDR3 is CASSLGTDYGYTF. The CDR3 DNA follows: TGTGCCAGCAGTTTAGGCACAGACTATGGCTACACCTTC.

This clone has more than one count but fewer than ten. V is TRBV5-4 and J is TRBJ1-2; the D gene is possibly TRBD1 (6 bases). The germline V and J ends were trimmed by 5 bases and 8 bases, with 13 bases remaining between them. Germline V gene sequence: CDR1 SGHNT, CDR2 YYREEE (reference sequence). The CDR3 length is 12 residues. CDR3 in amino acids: CASSSTGYGYTF. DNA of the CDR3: TGTGCCAGCAGTTCTACAGGGTACGGCTACACCTTC.

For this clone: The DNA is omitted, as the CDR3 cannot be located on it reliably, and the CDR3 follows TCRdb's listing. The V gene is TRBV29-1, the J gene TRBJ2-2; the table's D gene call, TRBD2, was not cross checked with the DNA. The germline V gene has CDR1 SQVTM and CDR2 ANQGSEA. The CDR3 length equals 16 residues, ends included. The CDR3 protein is CSASRTSGFRFGELFF.

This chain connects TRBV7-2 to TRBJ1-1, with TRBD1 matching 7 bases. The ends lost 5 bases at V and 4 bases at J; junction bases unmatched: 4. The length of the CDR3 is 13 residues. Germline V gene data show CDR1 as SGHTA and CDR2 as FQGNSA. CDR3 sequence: CASSPSGGTEAFF. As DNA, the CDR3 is TGTGCCAGCAGCCCCTCAGGGGGCACTGAAGCTTTCTTT.

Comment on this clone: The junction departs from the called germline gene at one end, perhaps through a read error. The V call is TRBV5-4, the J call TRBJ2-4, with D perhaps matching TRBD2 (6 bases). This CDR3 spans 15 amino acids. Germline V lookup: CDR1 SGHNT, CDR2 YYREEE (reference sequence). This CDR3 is CASSWEPGAENIQYF. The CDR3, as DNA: TGTGCCAGCAGCTGGGAACCGGGAGCCGAAAACATTCAGTACTTC.

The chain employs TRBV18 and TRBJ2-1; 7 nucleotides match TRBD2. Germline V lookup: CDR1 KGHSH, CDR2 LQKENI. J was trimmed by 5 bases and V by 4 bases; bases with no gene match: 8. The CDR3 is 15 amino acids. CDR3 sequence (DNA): TGTGCCAGCTCACTAGGCTCTAGCGGAAACAATGAGCAGTTCTTC. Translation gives CASSLGSSGNNEQFF.

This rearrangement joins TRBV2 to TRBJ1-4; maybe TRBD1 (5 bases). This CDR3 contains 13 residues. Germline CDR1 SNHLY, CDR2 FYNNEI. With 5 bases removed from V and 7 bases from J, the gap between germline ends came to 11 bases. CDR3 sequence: CASSPRGGEKLFF. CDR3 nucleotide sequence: TGTGCCAGCAGTCCGCGGGGGGGTGAAAAACTGTTTTTT.

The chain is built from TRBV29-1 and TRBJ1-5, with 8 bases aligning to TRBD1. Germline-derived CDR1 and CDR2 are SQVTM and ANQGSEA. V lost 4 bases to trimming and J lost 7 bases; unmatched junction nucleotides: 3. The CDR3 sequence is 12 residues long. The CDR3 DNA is TGCAGCGTTGTGGCAGGGGGCCAGCCCCAGCATTTT. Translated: CSVVAGGQPQHF.

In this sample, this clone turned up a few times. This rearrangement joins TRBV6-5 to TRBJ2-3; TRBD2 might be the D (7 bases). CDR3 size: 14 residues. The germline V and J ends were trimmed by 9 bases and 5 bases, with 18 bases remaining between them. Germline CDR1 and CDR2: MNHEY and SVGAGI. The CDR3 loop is CASSVGGGLDTQYF. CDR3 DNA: TGTGCCAGTTCTGTAGGGGGGGGGTTAGATACGCAGTATTTT.

The CDR3 DNA reads TGTGCCACCAGCAGAGAAGGGGCAGGGGAAGAGACCCAGTACTTC. As protein: CATSREGAGEETQYF. The chain links TRBV15 to TRBJ2-5; tentatively, D is TRBD1 (6 bases). There are 15 residues in the CDR3. V gave up 0 bases and J gave up 3 bases, with 11 bases separating them. The V gene's germline CDR1 is LNHNV and CDR2 YYDKDF (reference sequence).

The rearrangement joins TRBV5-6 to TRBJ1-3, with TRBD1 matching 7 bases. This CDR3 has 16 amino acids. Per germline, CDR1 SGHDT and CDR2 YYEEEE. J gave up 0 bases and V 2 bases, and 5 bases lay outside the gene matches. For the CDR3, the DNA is TGTGCCAGCAGCTTCTACGGACAGGTCTCTGGAAACACCATATATTTT. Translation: CASSFYGQVSGNTIYF.

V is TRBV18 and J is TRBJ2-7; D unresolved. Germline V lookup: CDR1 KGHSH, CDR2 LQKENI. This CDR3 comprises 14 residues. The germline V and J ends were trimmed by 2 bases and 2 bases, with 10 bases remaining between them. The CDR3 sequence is CASSPSPGTYEQYF. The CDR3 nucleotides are TGTGCCAGCTCACCAAGCCCAGGAACCTACGAGCAGTACTTC.

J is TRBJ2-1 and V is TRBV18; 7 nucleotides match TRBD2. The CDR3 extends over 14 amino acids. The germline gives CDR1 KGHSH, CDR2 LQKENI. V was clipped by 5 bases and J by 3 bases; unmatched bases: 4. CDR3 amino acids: CASSTSDYYNEQFF. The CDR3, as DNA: TGTGCCAGCTCAACTAGCGACTACTACAATGAGCAGTTCTTC.

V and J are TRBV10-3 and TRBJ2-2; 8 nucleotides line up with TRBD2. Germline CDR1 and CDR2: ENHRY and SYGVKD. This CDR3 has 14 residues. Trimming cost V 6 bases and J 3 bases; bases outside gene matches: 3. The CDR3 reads CAIRAGGYTGELFF. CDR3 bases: TGTGCCATCAGGGCGGGAGGATACACCGGGGAGCTGTTTTTT.

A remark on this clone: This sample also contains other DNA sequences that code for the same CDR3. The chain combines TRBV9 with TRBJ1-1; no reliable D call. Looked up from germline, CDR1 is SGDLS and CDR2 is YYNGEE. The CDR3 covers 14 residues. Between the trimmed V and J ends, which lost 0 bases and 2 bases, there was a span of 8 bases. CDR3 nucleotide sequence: TGTGCCAGCAGCGTAGGTCGTGGCAACACTGAAGCTTTCTTT. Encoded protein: CASSVGRGNTEAFF. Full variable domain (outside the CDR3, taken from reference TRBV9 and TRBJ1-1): DSGVTQTPKHLITATGQRVTLRCSPRSGDLSVYWYQQSLDQGLQFLIQYYNGEERAKGNILERFSAQQFPDLHSELNLSSLELGDSALYFCASSVGRGNTEAFFGQGTRLTVV.